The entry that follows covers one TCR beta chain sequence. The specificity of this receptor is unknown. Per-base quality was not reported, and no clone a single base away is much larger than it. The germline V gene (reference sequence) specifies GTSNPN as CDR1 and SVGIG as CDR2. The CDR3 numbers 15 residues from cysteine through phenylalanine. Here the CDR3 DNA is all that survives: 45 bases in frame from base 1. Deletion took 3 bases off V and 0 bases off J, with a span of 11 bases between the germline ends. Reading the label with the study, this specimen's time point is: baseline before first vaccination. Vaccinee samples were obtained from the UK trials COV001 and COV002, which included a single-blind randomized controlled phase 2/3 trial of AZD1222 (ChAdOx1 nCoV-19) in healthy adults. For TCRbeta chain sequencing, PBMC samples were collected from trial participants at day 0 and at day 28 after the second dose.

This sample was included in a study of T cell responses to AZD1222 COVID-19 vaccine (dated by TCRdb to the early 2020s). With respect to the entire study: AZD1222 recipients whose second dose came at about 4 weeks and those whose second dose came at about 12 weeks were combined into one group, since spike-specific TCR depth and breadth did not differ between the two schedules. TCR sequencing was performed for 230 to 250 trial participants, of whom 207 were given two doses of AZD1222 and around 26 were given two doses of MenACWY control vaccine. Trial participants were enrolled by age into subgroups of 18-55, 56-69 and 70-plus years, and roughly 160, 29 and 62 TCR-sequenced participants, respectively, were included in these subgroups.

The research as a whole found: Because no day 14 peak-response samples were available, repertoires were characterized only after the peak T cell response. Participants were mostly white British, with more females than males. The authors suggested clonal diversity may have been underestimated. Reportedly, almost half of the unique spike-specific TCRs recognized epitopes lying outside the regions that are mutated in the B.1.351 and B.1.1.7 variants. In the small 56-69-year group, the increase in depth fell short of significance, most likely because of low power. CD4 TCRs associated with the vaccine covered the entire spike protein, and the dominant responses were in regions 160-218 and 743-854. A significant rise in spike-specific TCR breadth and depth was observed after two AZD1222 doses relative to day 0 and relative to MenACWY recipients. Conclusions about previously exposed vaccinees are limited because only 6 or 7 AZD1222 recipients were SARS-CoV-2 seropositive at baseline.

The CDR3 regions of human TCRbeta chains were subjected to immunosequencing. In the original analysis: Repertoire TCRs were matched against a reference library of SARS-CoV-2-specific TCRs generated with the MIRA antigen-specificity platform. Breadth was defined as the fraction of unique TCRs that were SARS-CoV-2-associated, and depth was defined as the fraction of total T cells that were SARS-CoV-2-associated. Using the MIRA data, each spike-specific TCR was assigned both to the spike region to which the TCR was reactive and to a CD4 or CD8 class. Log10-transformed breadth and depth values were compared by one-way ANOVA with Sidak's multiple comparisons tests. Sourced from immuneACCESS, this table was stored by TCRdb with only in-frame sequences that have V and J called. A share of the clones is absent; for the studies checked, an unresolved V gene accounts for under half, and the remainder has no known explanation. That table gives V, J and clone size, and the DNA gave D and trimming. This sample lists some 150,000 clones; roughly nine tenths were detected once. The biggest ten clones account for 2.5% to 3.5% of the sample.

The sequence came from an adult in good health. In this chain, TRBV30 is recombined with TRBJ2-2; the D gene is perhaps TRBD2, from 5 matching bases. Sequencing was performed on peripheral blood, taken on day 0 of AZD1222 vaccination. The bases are TGTGCCTGGAGAAGCGGAAACTCGAACACCGGGGAGCTGTTTTTT. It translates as CAWRSGNSNTGELFF.